Presented here are 27 T cell receptor beta chains from one specimen sequenced in a study of T cells after yellow fever vaccination. TCRdb re-called the 5' RACE reads with MiXCR, one entry per CDR3 protein. The sample lists fewer than 400,000 distinct CDR3 sequences; about 10% were seen once. Sequences were derived from CD4+ T cells sorted from PBMCs, sampled 45 days after the yellow fever booster vaccination. These receptors all stem from a man younger than 30 who received the YFV17D yellow fever vaccine.

The V call is TRBV12-3 or TRBV12-4, the J call TRBJ1-2; 10 nucleotides line up with TRBD1. This CDR3 comprises 15 residues. V lost 5 bases, J lost 4 bases, and 7 bases stayed unmatched. CDR3: CASSATGGGIYGYTF. CDR3 coding DNA: TGTGCCAGCAGTGCGACAGGGGGCGGAATCTATGGCTACACCTTC.

V usage is TRBV7-2 and J usage is TRBJ2-7; TRBD2 matches 7 bases. The V and J ends lost 5 bases and 3 bases, in that order; junction bases with no gene match: 13. The CDR3 has 16 amino acids. Germline-derived CDR1 and CDR2 are SGHTA and FQGNSA. The CDR3 reads CASSPSTTSSVYEQYF. CDR3 DNA: TGTGCCAGCAGCCCCTCGACGACTAGCAGCGTCTACGAGCAGTACTTC. Drawing the rest from reference TRBV7-2 and TRBJ2-7, the complete variable domain is GAGVSQSPSNKVTEKGKDVELRCDPISGHTALYWYRQSLGQGLEFLIYFQGNSAPDKSGLPSDRFSAERTGGSVSTLTIQRTQQEDSAVYLCASSPSTTSSVYEQYFGPGTRLTVT.

A remark on this clonotype: One end of the junction varies from germline; a read error may be responsible. DNA for the CDR3: TGCGCCAGCAGTTTGGTCTATAATCAGCCCCAGCATTTT. This codes for CASSLVYNQPQHF. The chain is built from TRBV5-1 and TRBJ1-5; D call uncertain. CDR1 and CDR2 from the germline V gene are SGHRS and YFSETQ. The CDR3 has 13 amino acids.

In this sample, this clonotype turned up a few times. The CDR3 sequence is CSTSDSSGADTQYF. CDR3 nucleotide sequence: TGCAGCACCTCCGACTCCTCGGGAGCAGATACGCAGTATTTT. The V and J genes are TRBV20-1 and TRBJ2-3; weak D call: TRBD2 (6 bases). The CDR3 contains 14 residues. Germline V gene sequence: CDR1 DFQATT, CDR2 SNEGSKA (reference sequence).

The chain is built from TRBV30 and TRBJ1-1; D is perhaps TRBD1 (5 bases). CDR3 length: 15 amino acids. V gave up 1 base and J gave up 5 bases, with 17 bases separating them. Germline V gene lookup returns CDR1 GTSNPN and CDR2 SVGIG (reference sequence). CDR3 sequence (DNA): TGTGCCTGGAGTGGGACGTACAGAGGGGAGACTGAAGCTTTCTTT. This sequence encodes CAWSGTYRGETEAFF. Full variable domain (missing parts from reference TRBV30 and TRBJ1-1): SQTIHQWPATLVQPVGSPLSLECTVEGTSNPNLYWYRQAAGRGLQLLFYSVGIGQISSEVPQNLSASRPQDRQFILSSKKLLLSDSGFYLCAWSGTYRGETEAFFGQGTRLTVV.

The CDR3 sequence is CATSDFRGGGNTGELFF. The CDR3 DNA reads as TGTGCCACCAGTGATTTTCGCGGTGGTGGAAACACCGGGGAGCTGTTTTTT. The chain employs TRBV24-1 and TRBJ2-2; D unclear. Trimming pared 1 base from V and 2 bases from J, leaving 13 bases between. The CDR3 totals 17 residues. Germline V gene sequence: CDR1 KGHDR, CDR2 SFDVKD.

This sequence joins TRBV11-3 and TRBJ2-3; TRBD2 agrees at 8 bases. The CDR3 extends over 16 amino acids. Germline assignment: CDR1 SGHNT and CDR2 YENEEA. V lost 4 bases, J lost 6 bases, and 12 bases stayed unmatched. The CDR3 DNA reads as TGTGCCAGCAGCTCCTGGCGGGGGGCCGACGAGGATACGCAGTATTTT. Its protein is CASSSWRGADEDTQYF.

This clonotype was seen at least ten times. The chain is built from TRBV7-6 and TRBJ2-2; TRBD2 might be the D (6 bases). V lost 0 bases and J lost 5, with 10 bases in between. The CDR3 is made up of 15 amino acids. Germline V CDR1 and CDR2: SGHVS, FNYEAQ. The CDR3 DNA reads TGTGCCAGCAGCTTAGCGCCCGGGACTACCGGGGAGCTGTTTTTT. Amino acid sequence: CASSLAPGTTGELFF.

This clonotype was detected only a few times. The rearrangement uses TRBV6-2 or TRBV6-3 and TRBJ1-5; possible D gene TRBD1, 5 bases. CDR1 is MNHEY, CDR2 SVGEGT, per germline. This CDR3 comprises 13 residues. V dropped 6 bases and J dropped 7 bases, with 13 bases sitting between them. The CDR3 reads CASSLRGAQPQHF. CDR3 bases: TGTGCCAGCAGCCTTAGGGGAGCCCAGCCCCAGCATTTT.

V and J are TRBV29-1 and TRBJ2-7, with 10 bases fitting TRBD2. Unmatched junction bases numbered 7, after V lost 5 bases and J lost 6 bases. Germline assignment: CDR1 SQVTM and CDR2 ANQGSEA. This CDR3 is built from 13 residues. The CDR3 DNA is TGCAGCGTTCGAGTAGCGGGGGGAACCGAGCAGTACGTC. This translates into CSVRVAGGTEQYV.

The chain carries TRBV6-5 and TRBJ1-5; weak D call: TRBD1 (6 bases). Trimming cost V 5 bases and J 5 bases, with 16 bases left between them. Per the germline V gene, CDR1 is MNHEY and CDR2 is SVGAGI. This CDR3 contains 15 residues. In DNA form, the CDR3 reads TGTGCCAGCAGTCAGGGCCAGGGGACCGATCAGCCCCAGCATTTT. This encodes CASSQGQGTDQPQHF.

The genes are TRBV20-1 and TRBJ2-7, with D perhaps TRBD2 (6 bases). V lost 1 base and J lost 0, with 10 bases in between. The CDR3 covers 14 residues. Germline CDR1 is DFQATT and CDR2 is SNEGSKA (reference sequence). The chain's CDR3 is CSARGGASSYEQYV. The CDR3 DNA reads as TGCAGTGCTAGAGGCGGGGCAAGCTCCTACGAGCAGTACGTC.

This rearrangement joins TRBV6-4 to TRBJ2-6; TRBD1 is a possible D gene (6 bases). Germline loops: CDR1 MRHNA, CDR2 SNTAGT. The CDR3 contains 15 residues. Trimming shortened V by 9 bases and J by 0 bases, and 12 bases separated the two germline ends. The CDR3, as DNA: TGTGCCAGAGGGAACAGGGTCTCTGGGGCCAACGTCCTGACTTTC. Translated: CARGNRVSGANVLTF.

This clonotype was observed a few times. CDR3 nucleotides: TGTGCCAGTAGTAATGGGGGGACTAATGAAAAACTGTTTTTT. Protein: CASSNGGTNEKLFF. J is TRBJ1-4 and V is TRBV19; weak D call: TRBD1 (5 bases). The CDR3 contains 14 residues. V lost 4 bases to trimming and J lost 2 bases, with 8 bases between them. The germline V gene has CDR1 LNHDA and CDR2 SQIVND (reference sequence).

The J gene is TRBJ1-1, the V gene TRBV2; tentatively, D is TRBD1 (6 bases). The V and J ends lost 7 bases and 5 bases respectively, with 17 bases between them. CDR1 is SNHLY and CDR2 is FYNNEI in the germline V gene. The CDR3 totals 14 residues. In nucleotides, the CDR3 is TGTGCCAGCACCAGAAACAGGGTGAGGACTGAAGCTTTCTTT. Its translation is CASTRNRVRTEAFF.

The chain carries TRBV4-1 and TRBJ1-4; D might be TRBD1 (5 bases). In germline, CDR1 is MGHRA, CDR2 YSYEKL. Trimming took off 1 base at V and 12 bases at J, with 24 bases between the two ends. This CDR3 contains 17 residues. The CDR3 spells CASSQGGRDRVSRQLFF. The CDR3 bases are TGCGCCAGCAGCCAAGGGGGCAGGGACCGCGTCAGTCGGCAACTGTTTTTT.

The chain employs TRBV6-2 or TRBV6-3 and TRBJ1-1; D is unresolved. This CDR3 has 16 residues. Germline V gene lookup returns CDR1 MNHEY and CDR2 SVGEGT. V shed 5 bases and J shed 0 bases, with 16 bases lying between them. This CDR3 reads CASSPDRGYMNTEAFF. CDR3 coding DNA: TGTGCCAGCAGTCCCGATCGAGGCTACATGAACACTGAAGCTTTCTTT.

The chain couples TRBV27 to TRBJ1-2, with D possibly being TRBD1 (5 bases). The CDR3 loop spans 13 amino acids. V lost 5 bases to trimming and J lost 3 bases, with 10 bases between them. Germline V gene data show CDR1 as MNHEY and CDR2 as SMNVEV (reference sequence). The CDR3 protein is CASSPGPDYGYTF. CDR3 DNA sequence: TGTGCCAGCAGTCCGGGACCGGACTATGGCTACACCTTC.

This chain joins TRBV30 and TRBJ1-3, with D maybe TRBD1 (5 bases). Trimming cost V 8 bases and J 0 bases, with 17 bases left between them. Per germline, CDR1 GTSNPN and CDR2 SVGIG (reference sequence). The CDR3 is 15 amino acids. The CDR3 sequence: CAHKWGENSGNTIYF. CDR3 sequence (DNA): TGTGCCCATAAATGGGGCGAAAACTCTGGAAACACCATATATTTT.

The rearrangement joins TRBV11-2 to TRBJ2-7; no reliable D call. Germline V gene sequence: CDR1 SGHAT, CDR2 FQNNGV. Trimming left V 1 base short and J 2 bases short, with 6 bases between. This CDR3 region has 13 residues. The CDR3 spells CASSLVLTYEQYF. CDR3 sequence (DNA): TGTGCCAGCAGCTTAGTACTAACCTACGAGCAGTACTTC.

The V call is TRBV9, the J call TRBJ1-2; D gene uncertain. The CDR3 extends over 13 amino acids. V was clipped by 4 bases and J by 10 bases, with 17 bases between them. From germline, CDR1 is SGDLS and CDR2 YYNGEE. CDR3 coding DNA: TGTGCCAGCAGCCCTAGCCTACCACGCCACTACACCTTC. Translating it yields CASSPSLPRHYTF.

The chain combines TRBV7-2 with TRBJ2-2, with D unresolved. Trimming removed 1 base from V and 4 bases from J, with 10 bases in between. This CDR3 has 15 amino acids. Per the germline V gene, CDR1 is SGHTA and CDR2 is FQGNSA. CDR3 bases: TGTGCCAGCAGCTTAGGCCCGGGTGGCACCGGGGAGCTGTTTTTT. Translated, it gives CASSLGPGGTGELFF.

This clonotype has just a few counts. The J gene is TRBJ1-2, the V gene TRBV5-6, with TRBD1 as a possible D gene (5 bases). The germline gives CDR1 SGHDT, CDR2 YYEEEE. The V end was cut by 4 bases, the J end by 5 bases, with 12 bases between. The CDR3 runs 13 residues. CDR3 DNA: TGTGCCAGCAGCGTACCAAGGGGTTATGGCTACACCTTC. As protein: CASSVPRGYGYTF.

The J gene is TRBJ1-5, the V gene TRBV7-9, with 8 bases that match TRBD1. The CDR3 is made up of 16 amino acids. Germline CDR1 reads SEHNR; CDR2 reads FQNEAQ (reference sequence). V was clipped by 1 base and J by 3 bases; unmatched bases: 5. The CDR3 region has the DNA TGTGCCAGCAGCTTAGTCAGGGGGCCTTCCAATCAGCCCCAGCATTTT. Its translation is CASSLVRGPSNQPQHF.

This clonotype has a count of ten or more. The chain recombines TRBV5-1 with TRBJ2-3; unclear D gene. Germline CDR1 reads SGHRS; CDR2 reads YFSETQ. CDR3 size: 12 residues. The V gene lost 4 bases and the J gene lost 4 bases, with 7 bases spanning the gap. The CDR3 DNA reads TGCGCCAGCAGCACCGCTCCAGATACGCAGTATTTT. This translates into CASSTAPDTQYF.

In this sample, this clonotype turned up a few times. The chain couples TRBV6-5 to TRBJ1-4; 7 bases match TRBD1. This CDR3 is 15 amino acids long. V lost 6 bases, J lost 7 bases, and 11 bases stayed unmatched. Germline V gives CDR1 MNHEY, CDR2 SVGAGI. This CDR3 reads CASRPRQGLIEKLFF. CDR3 DNA sequence: TGTGCCAGCAGACCACGACAGGGATTAATTGAAAAACTGTTTTTT.

CDR3 amino acids: CASSQDNGGKFFGELFF. As DNA, the CDR3 is TGCGCCAGCAGCCAAGATAACGGGGGGAAATTTTTCGGGGAGCTGTTTTTT. The chain uses TRBV4-3 and TRBJ2-2, with TRBD2 matching 7 bases. CDR1 is LGHNA, CDR2 YSLEER, per germline. There are 17 residues in the CDR3. The J segment lost 7 bases and the V segment lost 0 bases, leaving 11 bases of the junction unmatched.